This TCR beta chain was sequenced in a study of shared clonotypes between healthy human individuals. Sequencing was performed with immunoSEQ multiplex PCR; in TCRdb, only in-frame clones are kept and a portion is missing. The data hold some 2 million clones, with 95% observed a single time. Germline V gives CDR1 GTSNPN, CDR2 SVGIG (reference sequence). The CDR3 sequence is 16 residues long. V gave up 2 bases and J gave up 2 bases, with 18 bases separating them. The receptor comes from a man aged 18 to 35 in good health. Specimen: naive CD4+ T cells sorted from blood. Subset in this sample: CD45RA+ positively selected. This sequence joins TRBV30 and TRBJ2-5; no clear D. The CDR3 sequence: CAWSTSGVPLQETQYF. The CDR3, as DNA: TGTGCCTGGAGTACGTCAGGCGTTCCCTTGCAAGAGACCCAGTACTTC.